Given below is one T cell receptor (beta chain) in context. This clone was seen only a few times. Its specific antigen is unknown. No much larger clone exists at a distance of one base, and base qualities are not known. Whole blood was collected in K2EDTA tubes by collaborating institutions according to the institutions' own protocols. For TCRbeta analysis, collaborator samples were shipped as frozen whole blood, as isolated PBMCs, or as DNA extracted from either sample type. The source of the sample is a study of blood T cell repertoires in COVID-19 (dated by TCRdb to between 2020 and 2021). In terms of the full investigation: Samples from collaborators originated in the United States, Italy and Spain and spanned both the acute and convalescent phases of COVID-19. The prospective study material was composed of cDNA or gDNA derived from T cells, B-cell-depleted T cells, or PBMCs. Subjects who had been exposed to COVID-19, were actively infected with it, or had recovered from it provided the deeply sampled blood TCRbeta repertoires that made up the dataset. The repertoires were released in a freely available public database meant as a resource for research on the immune response to SARS-CoV-2. Samples were obtained from the ongoing ImmuneRACE study (first 160 participants) and from 1,254 subjects provided by 6 global collaborators. A de-identified subject ID, COVID-19 status, age in years and sex were almost always included in the sample metadata. HLA class I and class II types, where available, came from metadata supplied by the sample provider rather than from assay-based typing. What the work shows at the level of the full study, not this receptor alone: The amount of clinical and demographic metadata varied by source and participant and was provided uncurated.

TCRbeta CDR3 regions were amplified from genomic DNA using the immunoSEQ Assay, a bias-controlled multiplex PCR. Regarding the original processing steps: The number of nucleated cells in each sample was estimated from the amplification of reference gene primers within the assay. To quantify the absolute abundance of each unique TCRbeta CDR3 rearrangement, sequence reads were collapsed and filtered. For each sample, productive Simpson clonality was calculated as the square root of Simpson's diversity index across productive rearrangements. TCRdb carries this immuneACCESS record with in-frame sequences only. Its versions omit some clonotypes, under half of them owing to an unresolved V gene in the studies checked, with the rest unexplained. That table is the source of V, J and clone size, and D and trimming were worked out from the DNA. The sample records around 100,000 clones, approximately 80% of which are singletons. Approximately 31% of the sample is in the top ten clones.

Specimen: peripheral blood. The TCR originated in a man between 65 and 85 years old with active or convalescent COVID-19.

The DNA sequence is as follows: TGTGCCAGCAGCCCTACAGGGGATGCATACAATGAGCAGTTCTTC. Its product reads: CASSPTGDAYNEQFF. The chain uses TRBV7-8 and TRBJ2-1; 7 central bases correspond to TRBD1. The CDR3 measures 15 amino acids from cysteine to phenylalanine. CDR3 DNA only is kept here, 45 bases in frame from base 1. The germline V gene sets CDR1 to SGHVS and CDR2 to FQNEAQ. Germline trimming amounts to 5 bases on V and 4 bases on J, with 8 as the count of junction bases outside the gene matches.